One and the same sample provided the 32 T cell receptor beta chains below, sequenced in a study of cytomegalovirus exposure and HLA in healthy donors. With 60 Vbeta and 13 Jbeta primers, the PCR was carried out. Sequenced by immunoSEQ multiplex PCR; TCRdb stores in-frame clones only, minus some. The table lists roughly 100,000 clones, about 75% of them singletons, with 2.5% to 3.5% in the top ten. Source material: PBMCs. These receptors all come from a male donor in good health and CMV-seropositive.

J is TRBJ1-1 and V is TRBV19; maybe TRBD1 (5 bases). Deletions cut 3 bases from V and 4 bases from J, with 15 bases between. The CDR3 totals 15 residues. The germline V gene encodes CDR1 LNHDA and CDR2 SQIVND (reference sequence). The DNA for the CDR3 is TGTGCCAGTAGTATGTTTGGCGGGGGGATCACTGAAGCTTTCTTT. This translates into CASSMFGGGITEAFF.

V gene TRBV4-2 combines with J gene TRBJ1-2; TRBD1 might be the D (5 bases). The CDR3 sequence is 17 residues long. In germline, CDR1 is LGHNA, CDR2 YNFKEQ. The ends were cut back, 0 bases at V and 2 bases at J, with 16 bases in the middle. The CDR3 sequence: CASSQEGFERTNYGYTF. CDR3 nucleotides: TGTGCCAGCAGCCAAGAAGGGTTCGAGAGGACAAACTATGGCTACACCTTC.

The CDR3 DNA reads as TGTGCCAGCAGCGTAGGACGCAGGGGAGCCACCGGGGAGCTGTTTTTT. Residues: CASSVGRRGATGELFF. The chain combines TRBV9 with TRBJ2-2; a possible D gene is TRBD1 (6 bases). Germline V gene lookup returns CDR1 SGDLS and CDR2 YYNGEE. The ends were cut back, 0 bases at V and 4 bases at J, with 13 bases in the middle. CDR3 length equals 16 residues. Full variable domain (rest looked up from reference TRBV9 and TRBJ2-2): DSGVTQTPKHLITATGQRVTLRCSPRSGDLSVYWYQQSLDQGLQFLIQYYNGEERAKGNILERFSAQQFPDLHSELNLSSLELGDSALYFCASSVGRRGATGELFFGEGSRLTVL.

The rearrangement joins TRBV28 to TRBJ1-4, with D tentatively TRBD1 (6 bases). This CDR3 region has 15 residues. With 7 bases removed from V and 5 bases from J, the gap between germline ends came to 17 bases. Germline assignment: CDR1 MDHEN and CDR2 SYDVKM. CDR3: CASTPGGAGNEKLFF. DNA for the CDR3: TGTGCCAGCACTCCGGGGGGGGCAGGGAATGAAAAACTGTTTTTT.

This clone was observed a few times. This chain joins TRBV9 and TRBJ2-5; 9 bases fit TRBD1. In germline, CDR1 is SGDLS, CDR2 YYNGEE. The CDR3 runs 16 residues. The ends lost 6 bases at V and 5 bases at J; junction bases unmatched: 14. The CDR3 sequence: CASIFPRGTGWETQYF. DNA of the CDR3: TGTGCCAGCATCTTTCCGCGAGGGACAGGGTGGGAGACCCAGTACTTC.

V usage is TRBV7-8 and J usage is TRBJ2-2; D gene ambiguous. CDR3 length: 13 amino acids. Deletions cut 3 bases from V and 9 bases from J, with 11 bases between. Germline CDR1 is SGHVS and CDR2 is FQNEAQ. CDR3 nucleotides: TGTGCCAGCAGCTTGCCCCAGGCCCGGGAGCTGTTTTTT. Protein: CASSLPQARELFF.

The J gene is TRBJ2-3, the V gene TRBV6-6; 8 nucleotides match TRBD2. J was trimmed by 2 bases and V by 4 bases; bases with no gene match: 8. The CDR3 is 16 residues long. The germline V gene encodes CDR1 MNHNY and CDR2 SVGAGI (reference sequence). CDR3 coding DNA: TGTGCCAGCAGTTCGCCTAGCGGGTTGTACACAGATACGCAGTATTTT. Translated, it gives CASSSPSGLYTDTQYF.

The rearrangement uses TRBV7-9 and TRBJ1-4; D remains unclear. The CDR3 totals 18 residues. V was cut by 0 bases and J by 0 bases, with 14 bases left in between. Germline CDR1 is SEHNR and CDR2 is FQNEAQ (reference sequence). The CDR3 coding sequence is TGTGCCAGCAGCTTAGCCCGTTTGGTTGAGCCAACTAATGAAAAACTGTTTTTT. This encodes CASSLARLVEPTNEKLFF. The whole variable domain, filled in from reference TRBV7-9 and TRBJ1-4, reads DTGVSQNPRHKITKRGQNVTFRCDPISEHNRLYWYRQTLGQGPEFLTYFQNEAQLEKSRLLSDRFSAERPKGSFSTLEIQRTEQGDSAMYLCASSLARLVEPTNEKLFFGSGTQLSVL.

V gene TRBV28 combines with J gene TRBJ2-7, with 8 bases fitting TRBD1. CDR1 and CDR2 (germline): MDHEN, SYDVKM. V shed 3 bases, J shed 3 bases, and the junction held 19 bases outside the gene matches. The CDR3 has 19 amino acids. The DNA for the CDR3 is TGTGCCAGCAGTTTCCCTCCTCCGGGACAGGAGAGGAAGTTCTACGAGCAGTACTTC. It is translated as CASSFPPPGQERKFYEQYF.

This sequence joins TRBV7-2 and TRBJ1-4; no definite D call. Trimming took 3 bases from V and 1 from J, leaving 9 bases between them. The germline V gene encodes CDR1 SGHTA and CDR2 FQGNSA. The CDR3 contains 15 residues. CDR3: CASSFGSVTNEKLFF. CDR3 bases: TGTGCCAGCAGCTTTGGTTCAGTAACTAATGAAAAACTGTTTTTT.

The genes are TRBV29-1 and TRBJ2-5; perhaps TRBD2 as D (7 bases). V shed 7 bases and J shed 4 bases, with 19 bases lying between them. The germline V gene encodes CDR1 SQVTM and CDR2 ANQGSEA. The CDR3 consists of 14 residues. CDR3 nucleotides: TGCAGCGGGATGCCTCGGGGGGCGGGAGAGACCCAGTACTTC. Protein product: CSGMPRGAGETQYF. Together with reference TRBV29-1 and TRBJ2-5, the CDR3 gives the full variable domain: SAVISQKPSRDICQRGTSLTIQCQVDSQVTMMFWYRQQPGQSLTLIATANQGSEATYESGFVIDKFPISRPNLTFSTLTVSNMSPEDSSIYLCSGMPRGAGETQYFGPGTRLLVL.

This clone was recorded a few times. The rearrangement links TRBV4-1 to TRBJ2-3; 9 positions agree with TRBD2. Germline trimming cut 0 bases from V and 10 bases from J; bases unmatched to any gene: 8. The CDR3 contains 15 residues. CDR1 is MGHRA, CDR2 YSYEKL, per germline. CDR3 sequence: CASSQDILAGGPQYF. In DNA form, the CDR3 reads TGCGCCAGCAGCCAAGATATTTTGGCGGGGGGGCCGCAGTATTTT.

The chain is built from TRBV4-2 and TRBJ2-1; maybe TRBD1 (6 bases). V shed 1 base and J shed 10 bases, with 14 bases lying between them. Germline V gene sequence: CDR1 LGHNA, CDR2 YNFKEQ. The CDR3 is 14 residues long. Here the CDR3 DNA reads TGTGCCAGCAGCCAAGGGCCCGCTGGGACAGAGCAGTTCTTC. Translation: CASSQGPAGTEQFF.

CDR3: CASSLRGGNGGRGYEQYF. The CDR3 region has the DNA TGTGCCAGCAGCTTAAGGGGGGGGAATGGCGGGAGGGGGTACGAGCAGTACTTC. The chain carries TRBV7-2 and TRBJ2-7; TRBD2 aligns across 9 bases. Germline loops: CDR1 SGHTA, CDR2 FQGNSA. V dropped 2 bases and J dropped 4; count of bases not matched to a gene: 15. CDR3 length equals 18 residues.

The gene calls are TRBV19 and TRBJ2-3, with TRBD2 identical over 11 bases. The germline V gene has CDR1 LNHDA and CDR2 SQIVND (reference sequence). V gave up 1 base and J gave up 2 bases; unmatched junction bases: 5. This CDR3 comprises 17 residues. The CDR3 is CASSIGPSGRFTDTQYF. CDR3 sequence (DNA): TGTGCCAGTAGTATAGGTCCTAGCGGGAGGTTCACAGATACGCAGTATTTT. Filled out from reference TRBV19 and TRBJ2-3, the complete variable domain reads DGGITQSPKYLFRKEGQNVTLSCEQNLNHDAMYWYRQDPGQGLRLIYYSQIVNDFQKGDIAEGYSVSREKKESFPLTVTSAQKNPTAFYLCASSIGPSGRFTDTQYFGPGTRLTVL.

The genes are TRBV5-6 and TRBJ1-1; TRBD1 is a possible D gene (6 bases). The V gene's germline CDR1 is SGHDT and CDR2 YYEEEE. CDR3 length equals 12 residues. The V end lost 4 bases, the J end lost 11 bases, and 15 bases lay between the germline ends. As DNA, the CDR3 is TGTGCCAGCAGCGCGACAGGAGGCAGGGCTTTCTTT. This gives the protein CASSATGGRAFF.

V usage is TRBV7-2 and J usage is TRBJ2-1, with 10 bases lining up with TRBD2. Losses at the gene ends were 2 bases for V and 7 bases for J; bases not matched to a gene: 8. CDR3 length: 16 amino acids. CDR1 SGHTA and CDR2 FQGNSA come from the germline V gene. This CDR3 reads CASSLSRASGGNEQFF. The CDR3 region has the DNA TGTGCCAGCAGCTTATCGCGGGCTAGCGGGGGAAATGAGCAGTTCTTC.

The rearrangement uses TRBV5-4 and TRBJ2-1; D gene uncertain. The germline V gene has CDR1 SGHNT and CDR2 YYREEE (reference sequence). Trimming took 5 bases from V and 6 from J, leaving 21 bases between them. This CDR3 spans 16 amino acids. The CDR3 DNA reads as TGTGCCAGCAGTCGAATTCGAGACTCCCCGGGCAATGAGCAGTTCTTC. Its protein product is CASSRIRDSPGNEQFF.

This chain uses TRBV19 with TRBJ1-5; 7 positions agree with TRBD1. The CDR3 totals 14 residues. The germline V gene encodes CDR1 LNHDA and CDR2 SQIVND (reference sequence). Germline trimming cut 7 bases from V and 6 bases from J; bases unmatched to any gene: 9. CDR3: CASTFDRASQPQHF. Here the CDR3 DNA reads TGTGCCAGTACCTTCGACAGGGCCAGTCAGCCCCAGCATTTT.

This clone was seen a single time. This rearrangement joins TRBV5-8 to TRBJ1-2, with TRBD1 matching 8 bases. This CDR3 has 16 amino acids. Trimming took 1 base from V and 8 from J; bases not matched to a gene: 13. From germline, CDR1 is SGHTS and CDR2 YDEGEE. CDR3 region: CASSLRSGQGGSGYTF. In DNA, the CDR3 is TGTGCCAGCAGCTTGCGGTCTGGACAGGGAGGTAGCGGCTACACCTTC.

For this clone: Other nucleotide sequences in the sample specify the same CDR3. The chain is built from TRBV28 and TRBJ1-2, with a tentative D call TRBD1 (6 bases). Germline V CDR1 and CDR2: MDHEN, SYDVKM. Trimming took off 3 bases at V and 7 bases at J, with 12 bases between the two ends. This CDR3 has 13 amino acids. The CDR3 is CASSLGGQGGYTF. The DNA of the CDR3 is TGTGCCAGCAGTTTGGGGGGGCAAGGTGGCTACACCTTC.

The chain combines TRBV7-2 with TRBJ2-1, with TRBD1 matching 7 bases. The CDR3 covers 16 residues. The trim removed 2 bases at V and 4 bases at J, leaving 8 bases unmatched. Germline CDR1 and CDR2: SGHTA and FQGNSA. The CDR3, as DNA: TGTGCCAGCAGCTTATTGACCGGGACAGCTTACAATGAGCAGTTCTTC. Its translation: CASSLLTGTAYNEQFF.

As to this clone: This same CDR3 is encoded by further DNA sequences in the sample. The chain carries TRBV29-1 and TRBJ2-7; 10 bases agree with TRBD1. This CDR3 is 14 amino acids long. V shed 2 bases, J shed 4 bases, and the junction held 5 bases outside the gene matches. CDR1 and CDR2 (germline): SQVTM, ANQGSEA. CDR3 amino acids: CSVEKGDRGYEQYF. Written as DNA, the CDR3 is TGCAGCGTTGAAAAGGGGGACAGGGGATACGAGCAGTACTTC.

The chain has TRBV9 and TRBJ2-7; 7 bases fit TRBD1. The CDR3 extends over 14 amino acids. Germline CDR1 SGDLS, CDR2 YYNGEE. J was trimmed by 6 bases and V by 3 bases; bases with no gene match: 9. CDR3 loop: CASSGGQARVEQYF. In DNA form, the CDR3 reads TGTGCCAGCAGCGGCGGACAGGCGAGGGTCGAGCAGTACTTC.

The J gene is TRBJ1-4, the V gene TRBV5-1; no definite D call. CDR3 length equals 12 residues. Trimming removed 4 bases from V and 7 bases from J, with 8 bases in between. Germline values: CDR1 SGHRS, CDR2 YFSETQ. The CDR3 sequence is CASSLAGEKLFF. The CDR3 DNA follows: TGCGCCAGCAGCCTTGCGGGTGAAAAACTGTTTTTT. Complete variable domain (other parts from reference TRBV5-1 and TRBJ1-4): KAGVTQTPRYLIKTRGQQVTLSCSPISGHRSVSWYQQTPGQGLQFLFEYFSETQRNKGNFPGRFSGRQFSNSRSEMNVSTLELGDSALYLCASSLAGEKLFFGSGTQLSVL.

The chain is built from TRBV4-1 and TRBJ1-1; D is possibly TRBD1 (5 bases). Deletions cut 0 bases from V and 3 bases from J, with 11 bases between. Germline values: CDR1 MGHRA, CDR2 YSYEKL. The CDR3 runs to 15 residues. The CDR3 reads CASSQDPLGDTEAFF. CDR3 nucleotide sequence: TGCGCCAGCAGCCAAGATCCCCTAGGGGACACTGAAGCTTTCTTT.

The chain employs TRBV29-1 and TRBJ1-1; 8 bases are shared with TRBD1. The CDR3 loop spans 15 amino acids. CDR1 is SQVTM and CDR2 is ANQGSEA in the germline V gene. Trimming at V came to 7 bases and at J to 5 bases, leaving 15 bases not matched to a gene. Here the CDR3 reads CSGGNTRTGRTEAFF. The CDR3 DNA follows: TGCAGCGGGGGGAATACTAGGACAGGGCGGACTGAAGCTTTCTTT.

The chain employs TRBV7-2 and TRBJ2-5; 10 bases map to TRBD2. Germline V gene data show CDR1 as SGHTA and CDR2 as FQGNSA. V lost 5 bases to trimming and J lost 3 bases; unmatched junction nucleotides: 9. The length of the CDR3 is 16 residues. In DNA, the CDR3 is TGTGCCAGCAGCCTTAGCGGGGGGCCATTAAAAGAGACCCAGTACTTC. It translates to CASSLSGGPLKETQYF.

As concerns this clone: The same CDR3 can be traced to other DNA sequences in this sample. The chain joins TRBV28 to TRBJ1-5, with TRBD1 matching 7 bases. Trimming cost V 4 bases and J 4 bases; bases outside gene matches: 4. Per the germline V gene, CDR1 is MDHEN and CDR2 is SYDVKM. The CDR3 runs 14 residues. For the CDR3, the DNA is TGTGCCAGCAGTTCCGGGACAGTGAATCAGCCCCAGCATTTT. It yields the protein CASSSGTVNQPQHF. Full variable domain (remainder filled in from reference TRBV28 and TRBJ1-5): DVKVTQSSRYLVKRTGEKVFLECVQDMDHENMFWYRQDPGLGLRLIYFSYDVKMKEKGDIPEGYSVSREKKERFSLILESASTNQTSMYLCASSSGTVNQPQHFGDGTRLSIL.

This clone was seen once. The rearrangement joins TRBV5-4 to TRBJ2-1; 11 bases agree with TRBD1. Germline V gene sequence: CDR1 SGHNT, CDR2 YYREEE (reference sequence). The trim removed 0 bases at V and 4 bases at J, leaving 6 bases unmatched. The CDR3 loop spans 17 amino acids. The DNA for the CDR3 is TGTGCCAGCAGCTTGGGGGGTGGACAGGGGGCTTACAATGAGCAGTTCTTC. As protein: CASSLGGGQGAYNEQFF.

The rearrangement uses TRBV4-3 and TRBJ2-1; D gene unclear. Germline V gene sequence: CDR1 LGHNA, CDR2 YSLEER. This CDR3 is built from 15 residues. V was trimmed by 0 bases and J by 2 bases, leaving 8 bases between them. The CDR3 DNA follows: TGCGCCAGCAGCCAAGAAGCGTTCCCCTACAATGAGCAGTTCTTC. Residues: CASSQEAFPYNEQFF.

This clone showed up just once. This rearrangement joins TRBV5-8 to TRBJ2-5; no reliable D call. V lost 0 bases and J 1 base, leaving 13 bases between the germline ends. Germline V gene sequence: CDR1 SGHTS, CDR2 YDEGEE. CDR3 length: 16 residues. CDR3 nucleotide sequence: TGTGCCAGCAGCTTGGCTAGATCCCGCCGCCAAGAGACCCAGTACTTC. Protein product: CASSLARSRRQETQYF.